The text below deals with one T cell receptor (beta chain). Its antigen is unknown. These data come from a study of cytomegalovirus exposure and HLA in healthy donors. Points from the study as a whole: An analysis done earlier found most TCR beta V segments productive about 87% or about 30% of the time. Later analysis identified a missense DCLRE1C variant that was linked to TCR beta V- and J-gene trimming.

Healthy bone marrow donors supplied every sample. The PCR employed 60 Vbeta primers together with 13 Jbeta primers. The table came from immunoSEQ multiplex PCR; TCRdb's copy has only in-frame clones and leaves some out. The data hold about 180,000 clones, with approximately 73% observed a single time. Germline assignment: CDR1 SGHDT and CDR2 YYEEEE. There are 14 residues in the CDR3. The V gene lost 1 base and the J gene lost 0 bases, with 8 bases spanning the gap. Sequences were obtained from PBMCs. The chain has TRBV5-6 and TRBJ2-7; D remains ambiguous. This clonotype originated in a woman in her 30s in good health and CMV-seropositive. The CDR3 loop reads CASSLPGSSYEQYF. CDR3 DNA: TGTGCCAGCAGCTTGCCAGGAAGCTCCTACGAGCAGTACTTC.